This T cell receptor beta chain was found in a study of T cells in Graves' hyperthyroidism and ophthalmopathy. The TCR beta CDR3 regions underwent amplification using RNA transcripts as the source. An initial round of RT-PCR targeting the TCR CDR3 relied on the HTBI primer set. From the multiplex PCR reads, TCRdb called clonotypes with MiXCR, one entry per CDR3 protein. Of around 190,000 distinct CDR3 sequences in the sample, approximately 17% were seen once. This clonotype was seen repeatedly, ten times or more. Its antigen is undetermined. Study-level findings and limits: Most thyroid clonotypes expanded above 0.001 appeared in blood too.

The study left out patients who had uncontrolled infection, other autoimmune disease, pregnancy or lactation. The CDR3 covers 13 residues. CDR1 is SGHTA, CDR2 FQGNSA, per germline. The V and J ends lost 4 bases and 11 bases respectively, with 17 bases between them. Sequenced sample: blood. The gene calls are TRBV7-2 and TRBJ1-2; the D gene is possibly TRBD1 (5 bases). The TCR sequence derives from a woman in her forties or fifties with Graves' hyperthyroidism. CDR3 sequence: CASSSWTLRWYTF. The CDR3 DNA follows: TGTGCCAGCAGCTCCTGGACACTACGCTGGTACACCTTC.